This is a list of T cell receptor beta chains from one sample in a study of T cells in Graves' hyperthyroidism and ophthalmopathy. TCRdb processed the multiplex PCR reads anew with MiXCR; each CDR3 protein has one entry. This sample carries 200,000 to 300,000 distinct CDR3 sequences, about 15% of them seen once, and the ten largest clones take around 30%. The specimen sequenced was blood. These receptors were collected from a woman under 30 with Graves' ophthalmopathy. Both conserved end residues are part of each CDR3. A D gene is named only where the DNA matches it firmly. Clone size is not always given. Where it is, it says once, few, many or a class for expanded clones.

v_gene	j_gene	d_gene	abundance	CDR3aa	CDR3nt
TRBV5-1	TRBJ2-3	TRBD2	many	CASSFGGADTQYF	TGCGCCAGCAGCTTCGGGGGGGCAGATACGCAGTATTTT
TRBV5-5	TRBJ2-7	NA	many	CASSPNFRTYEQYF	TGTGCCAGCAGCCCGAATTTTAGGACTTACGAGCAGTACTTC
TRBV9	TRBJ2-3	NA	many	CASSVGGSSTDTQYF	TGTGCCAGCAGCGTAGGGGGCTCTAGCACAGATACGCAGTATTTT
TRBV6-2/TRBV6-3	TRBJ2-1	NA	many	CASARYNEQFF	TGTGCCAGCGCCAGATACAATGAGCAGTTCTTC
TRBV9	TRBJ1-2	NA	few	CASSVSGQPDGLDGYTF	TGTGCCAGCAGCGTCTCGGGACAACCAGATGGGCTAGATGGCTACACCTTC
TRBV6-1	TRBJ1-4	TRBD1	NA	CASSYKGATNEKLFF	TGTGCCAGCAGTTATAAGGGGGCGACTAATGAAAAACTGTTTTTT
TRBV15	TRBJ2-7	NA	many	CATSRDRTVPYEQYF	TGTGCCACCAGCAGAGATAGGACGGTTCCCTACGAGCAGTACTTC
TRBV5-1	TRBJ2-1	TRBD1	many	CASSLLDRGYNEQFF	TGCGCCAGCAGCTTGCTCGACAGGGGCTACAATGAGCAGTTCTTC
TRBV20-1	TRBJ2-2	TRBD2	many	CSATGGATNTGELFF	TGCAGTGCTACGGGGGGTGCCACGAACACCGGGGAGCTGTTTTTT
TRBV7-3	TRBJ2-7	TRBD2	many	CASSPTSGSYEQYF	TGTGCCAGCAGCCCAACTAGCGGGAGCTACGAGCAGTACTTC
TRBV20-1	TRBJ1-2	NA	NA	CSASVENYGYTF	TGCAGTGCTTCAGTAGAGAACTATGGCTACACCTTC
TRBV29-1	TRBJ2-7	TRBD2	NA	CSVCLIGTSGRANEQYF	TGCAGCGTCTGTTTGATCGGGACTAGCGGGAGGGCCAACGAGCAGTACTTC
TRBV5-1	TRBJ1-2	NA	many	CASSGGRANYGYTF	TGCGCCAGCAGCGGGGGACGCGCTAACTATGGCTACACCTTC
TRBV2	TRBJ2-7	NA	many	CASSNGGLAYEQYF	TGTGCCAGCAGCAATGGTGGGTTGGCCTACGAGCAGTACTTC
TRBV19	TRBJ2-7	TRBD1	many	CASSIVGQWGQSSYEQYF	TGTGCCAGTAGTATTGTTGGACAATGGGGACAGAGCTCCTACGAGCAGTACTTC
TRBV7-7	TRBJ1-1	NA	few	CASSIGRAGTEAFF	TGTGCTAGCAGCATCGGACGGGCGGGGACTGAAGCTTTCTTT
TRBV20-1	TRBJ1-5	NA	many	CSAHRDQPQHF	TGCAGTGCTCACAGGGATCAGCCCCAGCATTTT
TRBV11-2	TRBJ1-1	TRBD1	many	CASSLESGRGGDEAFF	TGTGCCAGCAGCTTAGAAAGTGGCAGGGGGGGAGATGAAGCTTTCTTT
TRBV28	TRBJ2-7	NA	few	CASSEQVYYEQYF	TGTGCCAGCAGTGAACAGGTGTACTACGAGCAGTACTTC
TRBV12-3/TRBV12-4	TRBJ2-7	NA	few	CASRWDGEQYF	TGTGCCAGCAGGTGGGACGGAGAGCAGTACTTC
TRBV28	TRBJ2-3	TRBD2	many	CASSPGTSAWSSTDTQYF	TGTGCCAGCAGCCCCGGGACTAGCGCCTGGTCTAGCACAGATACGCAGTATTTT
TRBV2	TRBJ2-3	NA	many	CASSEGAPTGADTQYF	TGTGCCAGCAGTGAAGGAGCGCCGACGGGGGCAGATACGCAGTATTTT
TRBV7-9	TRBJ2-1	NA	many	CASSFEGGPNEQFF	TGTGCCAGCAGCTTTGAAGGTGGTCCGAATGAGCAGTTCTTC
TRBV4-3	TRBJ1-4	TRBD1	few	CASSRNRGSNEKLFF	TGCGCCAGCAGCCGAAACAGGGGGTCTAATGAAAAACTGTTTTTT
TRBV28	TRBJ2-1	TRBD2	NA	CASSSISGGAGNEQFF	TGTGCCAGCAGCAGCATTAGCGGGGGGGCCGGCAATGAGCAGTTCTTC
TRBV13	TRBJ2-7	TRBD2	many	CASSDSTSGSSYEQYF	TGTGCCAGCAGCGACTCCACTAGCGGGAGCTCCTACGAGCAGTACTTC
TRBV2	TRBJ1-2	NA	NA	CASSEEKGRLYGYTF	TGTGCCAGCAGTGAAGAGAAGGGCCGCTTATATGGCTACACCTTC
TRBV10-1	TRBJ2-1	NA	NA	CASSESRDNEQFF	TGCGCCAGCAGTGAGTCCAGGGACAATGAGCAGTTCTTC
TRBV7-8	TRBJ2-7	TRBD1	many	CASRLRQGPYEQYF	TGTGCCAGCAGGTTAAGACAGGGCCCCTACGAGCAGTACTTC
TRBV10-3	TRBJ2-3	TRBD1	many	CAISDRADTQYF	TGTGCCATCAGCGACAGGGCAGATACGCAGTATTTT
TRBV7-7	TRBJ2-5	NA	NA	CASSWGLGQETQYF	TGTGCTAGCAGCTGGGGACTGGGGCAAGAGACCCAGTACTTC